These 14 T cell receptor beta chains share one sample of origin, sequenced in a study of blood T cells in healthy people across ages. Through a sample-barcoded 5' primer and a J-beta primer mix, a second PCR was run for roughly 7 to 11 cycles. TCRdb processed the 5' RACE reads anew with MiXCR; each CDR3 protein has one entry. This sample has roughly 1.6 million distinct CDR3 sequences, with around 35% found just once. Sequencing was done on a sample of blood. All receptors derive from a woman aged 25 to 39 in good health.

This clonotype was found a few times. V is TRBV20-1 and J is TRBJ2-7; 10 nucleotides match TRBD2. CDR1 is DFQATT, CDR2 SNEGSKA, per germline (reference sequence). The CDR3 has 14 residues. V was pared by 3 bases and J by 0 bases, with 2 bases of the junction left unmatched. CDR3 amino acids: CSASTSGTSYEQYF. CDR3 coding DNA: TGCAGTGCTAGTACTAGCGGGACCTCCTACGAGCAGTACTTC.

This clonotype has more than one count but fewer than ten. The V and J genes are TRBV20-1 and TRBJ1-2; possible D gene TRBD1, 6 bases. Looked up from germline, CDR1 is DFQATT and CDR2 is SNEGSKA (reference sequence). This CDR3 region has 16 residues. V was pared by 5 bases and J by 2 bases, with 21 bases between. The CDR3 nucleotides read TGCAGTGCTCGAAATCCACCACAGGGACCCAACTATGGCTACACCTTC. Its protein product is CSARNPPQGPNYGYTF.

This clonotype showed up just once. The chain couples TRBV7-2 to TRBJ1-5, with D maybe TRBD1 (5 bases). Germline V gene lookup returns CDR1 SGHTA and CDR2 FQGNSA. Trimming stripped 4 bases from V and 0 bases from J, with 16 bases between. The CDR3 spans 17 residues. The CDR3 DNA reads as TGTGCCAGCAGCTCTTGGGGCGGGGGGTATAGCAATCAGCCCCAGCATTTT. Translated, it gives CASSSWGGGYSNQPQHF.

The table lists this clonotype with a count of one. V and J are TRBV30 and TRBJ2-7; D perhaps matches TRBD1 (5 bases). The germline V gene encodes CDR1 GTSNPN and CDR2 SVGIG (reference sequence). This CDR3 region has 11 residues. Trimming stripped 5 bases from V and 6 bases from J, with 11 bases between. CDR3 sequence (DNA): TGTGCCTGGGGGGCGTCAAGCGAGCAGTACTTC. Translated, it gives CAWGASSEQYF.

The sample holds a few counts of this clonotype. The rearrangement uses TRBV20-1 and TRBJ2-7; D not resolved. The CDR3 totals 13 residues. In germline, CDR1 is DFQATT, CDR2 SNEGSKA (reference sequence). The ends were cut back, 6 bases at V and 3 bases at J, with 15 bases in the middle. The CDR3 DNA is TGCAGTGCCCGACGAGGCAGACTCTACGAGCAGTACTTC. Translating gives CSARRGRLYEQYF.

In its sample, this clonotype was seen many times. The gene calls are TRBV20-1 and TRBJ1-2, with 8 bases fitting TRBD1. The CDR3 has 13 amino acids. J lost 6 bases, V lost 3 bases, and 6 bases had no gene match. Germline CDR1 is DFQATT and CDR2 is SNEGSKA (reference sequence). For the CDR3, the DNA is TGCAGTGCTAGGGTCCAACAGGGGGATGGCTACACCTTC. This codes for CSARVQQGDGYTF.

The CDR3 loop is CASSQGPASTDTQYF. In nucleotides, the CDR3 is TGTGCCAGCAGCCAAGGTCCGGCTAGCACAGATACGCAGTATTTT. V is TRBV3-1 and J is TRBJ2-3; D call uncertain. Germline V CDR1 and CDR2: LGHDT, YNNKEL (reference sequence). The CDR3 totals 15 residues. V was trimmed by 1 base and J by 0 bases, leaving 8 bases between them.

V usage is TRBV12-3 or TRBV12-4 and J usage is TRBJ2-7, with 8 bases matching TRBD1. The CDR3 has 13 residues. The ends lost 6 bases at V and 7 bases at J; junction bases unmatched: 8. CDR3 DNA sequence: TGTGCCAGCAGGTTTCGGACAGGGAGTGAGCAGTACTTC. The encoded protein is CASRFRTGSEQYF.

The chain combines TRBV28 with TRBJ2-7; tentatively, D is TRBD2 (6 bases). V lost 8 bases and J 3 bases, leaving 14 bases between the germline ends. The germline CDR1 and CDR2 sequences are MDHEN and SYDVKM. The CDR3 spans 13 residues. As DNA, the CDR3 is TGTGCCAGCGCCCCGGGGGTACTCTACGAGCAGTACTTC. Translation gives CASAPGVLYEQYF.

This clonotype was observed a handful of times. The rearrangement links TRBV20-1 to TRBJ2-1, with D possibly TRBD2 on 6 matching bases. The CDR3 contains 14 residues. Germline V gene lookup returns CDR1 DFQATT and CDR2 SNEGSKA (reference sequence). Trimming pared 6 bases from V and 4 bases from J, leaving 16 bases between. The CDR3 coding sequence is TGCAGTGCGGATAGCGGAGGTGGTTACAATGAGCAGTTCTTC. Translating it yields CSADSGGGYNEQFF.

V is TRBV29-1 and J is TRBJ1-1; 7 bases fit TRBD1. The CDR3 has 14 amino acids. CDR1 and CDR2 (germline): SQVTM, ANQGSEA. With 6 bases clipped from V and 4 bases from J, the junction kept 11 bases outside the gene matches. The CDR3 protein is CSVIPTGRGTEAFF. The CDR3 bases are TGCAGCGTGATACCGACAGGGCGGGGCACTGAAGCTTTCTTT.

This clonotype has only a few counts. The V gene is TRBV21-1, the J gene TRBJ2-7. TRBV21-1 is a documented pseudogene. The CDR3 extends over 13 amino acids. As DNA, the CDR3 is TGTGCCAGCAGCAAAGCGCAGGGCTACGAGCAGTACTTC. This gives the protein CASSKAQGYEQYF.

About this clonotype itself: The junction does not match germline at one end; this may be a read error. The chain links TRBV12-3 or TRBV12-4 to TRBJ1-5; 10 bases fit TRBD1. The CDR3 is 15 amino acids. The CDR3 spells CASSQGTGVNQPQHF. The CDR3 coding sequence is TGCGCCAGCAGCCAAGGGACAGGGGTCAATCAGCCCCAGCATTTT.

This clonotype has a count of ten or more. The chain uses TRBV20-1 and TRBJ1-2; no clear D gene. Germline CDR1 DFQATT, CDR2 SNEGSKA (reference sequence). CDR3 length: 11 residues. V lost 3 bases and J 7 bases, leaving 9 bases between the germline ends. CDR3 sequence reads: CSARPELGYTF. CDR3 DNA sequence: TGCAGTGCTAGGCCGGAGCTTGGCTACACCTTC.